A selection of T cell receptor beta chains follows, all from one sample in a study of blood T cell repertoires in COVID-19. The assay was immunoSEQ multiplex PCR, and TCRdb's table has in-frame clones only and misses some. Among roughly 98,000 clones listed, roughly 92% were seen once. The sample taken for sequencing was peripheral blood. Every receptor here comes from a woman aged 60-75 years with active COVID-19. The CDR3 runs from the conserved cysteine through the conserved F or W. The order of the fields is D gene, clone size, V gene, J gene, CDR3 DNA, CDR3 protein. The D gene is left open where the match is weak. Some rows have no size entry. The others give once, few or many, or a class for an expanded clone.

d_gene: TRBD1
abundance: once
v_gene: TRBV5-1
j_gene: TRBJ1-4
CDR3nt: TGCGCCAGCAGCGCCCTAACAGGGGGCCGGGAAAAACTGTTTTTT
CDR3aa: CASSALTGGREKLFF

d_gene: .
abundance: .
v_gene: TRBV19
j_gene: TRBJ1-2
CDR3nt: TGTGCCAGTAGTACCGACAGAAACCTATATGGCTACACCTTC
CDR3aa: CASSTDRNLYGYTF

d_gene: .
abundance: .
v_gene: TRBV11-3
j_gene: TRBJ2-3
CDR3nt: TGTGCCAGCAGCTTAGGCCGAACACCTAGCACAGATACGCAGTATTTT
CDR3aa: CASSLGRTPSTDTQYF

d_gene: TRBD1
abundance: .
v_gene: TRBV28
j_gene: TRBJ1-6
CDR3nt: TGTGCCAGCAGTTCCCCAAAAGACAGGGTCCTCCACTTT
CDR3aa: CASSSPKDRVLHF

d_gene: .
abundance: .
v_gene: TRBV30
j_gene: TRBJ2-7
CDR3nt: TGTGCCTGGACGCGACAGGCTACCTACGAGCAGTACTTC
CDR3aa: CAWTRQATYEQYF

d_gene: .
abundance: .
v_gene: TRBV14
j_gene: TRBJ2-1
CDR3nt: TGTGCCAGCAGCCAAGGAGCCGGGGAGCAGTTCTTC
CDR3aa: CASSQGAGEQFF

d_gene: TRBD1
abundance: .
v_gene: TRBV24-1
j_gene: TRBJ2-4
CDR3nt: TGTGCCTCTGGACAGGTGGGAAACATTCAGTACTTC
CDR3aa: CASGQVGNIQYF

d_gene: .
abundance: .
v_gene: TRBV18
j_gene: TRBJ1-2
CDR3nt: TGTGCCAGCCACGGCGCACAGGCTCCTGGCTACACCTTC
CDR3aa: CASHGAQAPGYTF

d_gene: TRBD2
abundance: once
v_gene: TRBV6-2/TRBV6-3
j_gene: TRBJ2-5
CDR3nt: TGTGCCAGCAGTTACCGCCGGATCGGACTAGCGGGGGGGCGGGAGACCCAGTACTTC
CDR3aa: CASSYRRIGLAGGRETQYF

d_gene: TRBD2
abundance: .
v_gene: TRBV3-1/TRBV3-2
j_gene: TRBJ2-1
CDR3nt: TGTGCCAGCAGCCAAGTTTTAAGCGGGGGTATAAATGAGCAGTTCTTC
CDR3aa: CASSQVLSGGINEQFF

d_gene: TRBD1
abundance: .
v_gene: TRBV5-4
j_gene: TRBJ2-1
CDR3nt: TGTGCCAGCAGACGGGACAGGGGGCCCAACAATGAGCAGTTCTTC
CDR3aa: CASRRDRGPNNEQFF

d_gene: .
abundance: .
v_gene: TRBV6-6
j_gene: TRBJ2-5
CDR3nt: TGTGCCAGCAGTTACCACGGTCAAGAGACCCAGTACTTC
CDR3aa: CASSYHGQETQYF

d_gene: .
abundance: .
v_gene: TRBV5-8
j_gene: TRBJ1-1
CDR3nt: TGTGCCAGCAGCTTGTATTCGGTTAGCACTGAAGCTTTCTTT
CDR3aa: CASSLYSVSTEAFF

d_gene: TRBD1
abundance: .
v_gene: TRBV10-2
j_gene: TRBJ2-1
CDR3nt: TGCGCCAGCAGTGGGGGGCAGGGGGCTTCCTACAATGAGCAGTTCTTC
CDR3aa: CASSGGQGASYNEQFF

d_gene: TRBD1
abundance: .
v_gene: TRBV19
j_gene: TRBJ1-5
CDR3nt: TGTGCCAGTAGTGGACAGGGCAGATACCAGCCCCAGCATTTT
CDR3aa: CASSGQGRYQPQHF